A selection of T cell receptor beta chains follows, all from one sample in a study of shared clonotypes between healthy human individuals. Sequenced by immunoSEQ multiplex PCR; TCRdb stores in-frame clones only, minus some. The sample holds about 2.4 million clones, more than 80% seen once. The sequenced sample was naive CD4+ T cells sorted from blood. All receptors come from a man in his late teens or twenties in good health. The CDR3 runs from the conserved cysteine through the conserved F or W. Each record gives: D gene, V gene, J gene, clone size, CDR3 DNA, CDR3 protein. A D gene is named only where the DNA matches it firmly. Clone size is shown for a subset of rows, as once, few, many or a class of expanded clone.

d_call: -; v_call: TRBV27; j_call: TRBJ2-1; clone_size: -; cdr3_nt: TGTGCCAGCAGTTTAAAGGCGGCGAGGGGTGAGCAGTTCTTC; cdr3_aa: CASSLKAARGEQFF
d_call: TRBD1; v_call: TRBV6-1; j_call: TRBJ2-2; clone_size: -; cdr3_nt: TGTGCCAGCAGTGGGCCGGGACAGGGGAACACCGGGGAGCTGTTTTTT; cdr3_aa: CASSGPGQGNTGELFF
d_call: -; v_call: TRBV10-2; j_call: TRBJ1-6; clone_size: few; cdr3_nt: TGCGCCAGCAGTGAGTCAACAGGACAGTATAATTCACCCCTCCACTTT; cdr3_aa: CASSESTGQYNSPLHF
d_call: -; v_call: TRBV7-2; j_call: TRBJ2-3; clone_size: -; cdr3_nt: TGTGCCAGCAGCTTATGGGGTAGCACAGATACGCAGTATTTT; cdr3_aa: CASSLWGSTDTQYF
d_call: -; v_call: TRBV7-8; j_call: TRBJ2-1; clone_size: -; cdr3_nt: TGTGCCAGCAGTTTGGATTACAATGAGCAGTTCTTC; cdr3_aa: CASSLDYNEQFF
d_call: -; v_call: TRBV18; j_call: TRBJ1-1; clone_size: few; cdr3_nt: TGTGCCAGCTCACCCCAAGGGGTTACTGAAGCTTTCTTT; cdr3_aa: CASSPQGVTEAFF
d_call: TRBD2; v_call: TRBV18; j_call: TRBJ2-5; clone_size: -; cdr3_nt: TGTGCCAGCTCACAGACTAGCGGGGCGGCGCGGGAGACCCAGTACTTC; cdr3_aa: CASSQTSGAARETQYF
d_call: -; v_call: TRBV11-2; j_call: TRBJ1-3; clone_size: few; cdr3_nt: TGTGCCAGCAGCTTAGTGAGGGGCGGAAACACCATATATTTT; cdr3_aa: CASSLVRGGNTIYF
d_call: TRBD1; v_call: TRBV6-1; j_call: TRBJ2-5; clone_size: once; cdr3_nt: TGTGCCAGCAGTGAACTAAAGGGACAGGGGCAAGAGACCCAGTACTTC; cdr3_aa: CASSELKGQGQETQYF
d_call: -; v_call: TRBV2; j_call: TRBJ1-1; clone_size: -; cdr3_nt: TGTGCCAGCAGTGCGTCGAGCACTGAAGCTTTCTTT; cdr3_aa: CASSASSTEAFF
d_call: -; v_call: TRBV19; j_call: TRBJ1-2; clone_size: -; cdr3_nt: TGTGCCAGTAATAGCACCCGGAGGGGTGGCTACACCTTC; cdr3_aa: CASNSTRRGGYTF
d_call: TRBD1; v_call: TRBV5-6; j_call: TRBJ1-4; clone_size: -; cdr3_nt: TGTGCCAGCAGCGGCGGAGTGGGACAGGGAAATGAAAAACTGTTTTTT; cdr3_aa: CASSGGVGQGNEKLFF
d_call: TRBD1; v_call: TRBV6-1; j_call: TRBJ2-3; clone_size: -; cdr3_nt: TGTGCCAGCAGTACCGGGACAGGGGAAACAGATACGCAGTATTTT; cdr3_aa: CASSTGTGETDTQYF
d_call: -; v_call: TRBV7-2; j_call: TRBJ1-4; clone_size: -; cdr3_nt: TGTGCCAGCAGCTTAACAGGGAGGGTCAAACTGTTTTTT; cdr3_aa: CASSLTGRVKLFF
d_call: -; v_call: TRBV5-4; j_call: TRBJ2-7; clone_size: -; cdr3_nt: TGTGCCAGCAGCTCCATGAACAGAGGAAACTACGAGCAGTACTTC; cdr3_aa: CASSSMNRGNYEQYF
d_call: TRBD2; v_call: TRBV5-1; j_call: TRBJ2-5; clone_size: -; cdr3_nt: TGCGCCAGCAGCTTCTACGGGACTAGCGGGCAGCAAGAGACCCAGTACTTC; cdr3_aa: CASSFYGTSGQQETQYF
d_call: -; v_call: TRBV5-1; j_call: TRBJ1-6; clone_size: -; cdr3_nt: TGCGCCAGCAGCCAGGGATCCCGGGACACGAATTCACCCCTCCACTTT; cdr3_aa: CASSQGSRDTNSPLHF
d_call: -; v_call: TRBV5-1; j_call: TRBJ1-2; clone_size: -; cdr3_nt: TGCGCCAGCAGCTCTGGGCGCTATAACTATGGCTACACCTTC; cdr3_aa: CASSSGRYNYGYTF
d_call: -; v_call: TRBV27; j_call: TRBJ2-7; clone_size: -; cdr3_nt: TGTGCCAGCAGACTTACCGGGACCCTCAACTACGAGCAGTACTTC; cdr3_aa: CASRLTGTLNYEQYF
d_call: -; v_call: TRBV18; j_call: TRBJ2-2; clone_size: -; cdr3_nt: TGTGCCAGCTCACCTTTTGGGGGGCTAAACACCGGGGAGCTGTTTTTT; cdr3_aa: CASSPFGGLNTGELFF
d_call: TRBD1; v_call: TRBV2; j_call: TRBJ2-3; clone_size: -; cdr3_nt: TGTGCCAGCAGAGCTTCCGGGACAGGGTTCACAGATACGCAGTATTTT; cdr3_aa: CASRASGTGFTDTQYF
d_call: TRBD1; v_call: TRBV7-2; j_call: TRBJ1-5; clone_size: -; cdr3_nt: TGTGCCAGCAGTCCCGCCGGGACAGGCACCTATGGCAATCAGCCCCAGCATTTT; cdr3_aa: CASSPAGTGTYGNQPQHF
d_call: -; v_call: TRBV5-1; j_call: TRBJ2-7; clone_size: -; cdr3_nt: TGCGCCAGCAGCTTGAGGGGCACCGGGTACGAGCAGTACTTC; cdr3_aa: CASSLRGTGYEQYF
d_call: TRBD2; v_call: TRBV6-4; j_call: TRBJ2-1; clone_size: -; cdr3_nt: TGTGCCAGCAGTCTTAGCGCTACTCGACTAGCGGGAGGGTACAATGAGCAGTTCTTC; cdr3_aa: CASSLSATRLAGGYNEQFF
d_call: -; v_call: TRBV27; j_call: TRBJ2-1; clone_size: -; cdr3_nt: TGTGCCAGCAGTAGGGGCGTAAACAATGAGCAGTTCTTC; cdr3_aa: CASSRGVNNEQFF
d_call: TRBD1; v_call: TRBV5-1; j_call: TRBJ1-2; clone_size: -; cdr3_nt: TGCGCCAGCAGCTTATTTGACAGGGAGGATGGCTACACCTTC; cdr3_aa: CASSLFDREDGYTF
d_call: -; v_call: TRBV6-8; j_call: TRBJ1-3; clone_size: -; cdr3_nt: TGTGCCAGCAGTTACGAATCGGGCAGGGACCCCGGGCGAAACACCATATATTTT; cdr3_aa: CASSYESGRDPGRNTIYF
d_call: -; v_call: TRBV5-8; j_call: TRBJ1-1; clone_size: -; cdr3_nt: TGTGCCAGCAGCTTGCCCAGGGGATTCGTCGCTGAAGCTTTCTTT; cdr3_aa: CASSLPRGFVAEAFF
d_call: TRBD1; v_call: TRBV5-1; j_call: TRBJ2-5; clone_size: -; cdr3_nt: TGCGCCAGCAGCTTGGCATGGGACAGGCAAGAGACCCAGTACTTC; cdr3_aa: CASSLAWDRQETQYF
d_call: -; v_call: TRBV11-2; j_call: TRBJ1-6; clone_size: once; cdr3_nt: TGTGCCAGCAGCTTAGGACCGACCAGCTCCTATAATTCACCCCTCCACTTT; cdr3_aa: CASSLGPTSSYNSPLHF